What follows describes a single T cell receptor (beta chain). Libraries were prepared by immunoSEQ multiplex PCR; TCRdb keeps only in-frame clonotypes and omits some of them. The sample records about 24,000 clones, about 82% being singletons. The data originate from a study of ipilimumab plus nivolumab after autologous stem cell transplantation. The V end lost 5 bases, the J end lost 1 base, and 6 bases lay between the germline ends. This CDR3 is 13 amino acids long. The germline CDR1 and CDR2 sequences are MNHEY and SVGAGI. This receptor was obtained from a male donor with diffuse large B-cell lymphoma. Source: PBMCs, taken in a trial of ipilimumab plus nivolumab as post-transplant consolidation. The V gene is TRBV6-5, the J gene TRBJ1-5; possibly TRBD1 for D (6 bases). Here the CDR3 reads CASSGQSNQPQHF. DNA of the CDR3: TGTGCCAGCAGTGGACAGAGCAATCAGCCCCAGCATTTT.